This T cell receptor beta chain was captured in a study of shared clonotypes between healthy human individuals. The study's findings and limits: Researchers sampled blood only, noting tissue repertoires likely differ.

The germline gives CDR1 SGHTA, CDR2 FQGNSA. The CDR3 loop spans 14 amino acids. Trimming shortened V by 2 bases and J by 7 bases, and 15 bases separated the two germline ends. Produced via immunoSEQ multiplex PCR; TCRdb's table is partial and in-frame only. The sample lists about half a million clones, roughly 80% occurring once. As for this clone: What it binds is not known.

Sequencing was performed on PBMCs. The chain combines TRBV7-2 with TRBJ2-7; D gene uncertain. This TCR was sampled from a woman aged 40 to 50 in good health. Some clones in this sample may be carry-over from other donors' samples. DNA of the CDR3: TGTGCCAGCAGCTTAATAGAATTAGTCGGGGAGCAGTACTTC. It specifies CASSLIELVGEQYF. The full variable domain, completed using reference TRBV7-2 and TRBJ2-7, is GAGVSQSPSNKVTEKGKDVELRCDPISGHTALYWYRQSLGQGLEFLIYFQGNSAPDKSGLPSDRFSAERTGGSVSTLTIQRTQQEDSAVYLCASSLIELVGEQYFGPGTRLTVT.